These 20 T cell receptor beta chains were sequenced from one sample in a study of T cell changes during pregnancy in multiple sclerosis. Only in-frame clones appear in the TCRdb table, and some are missing; sequencing was by immunoSEQ multiplex PCR. The sample lists approximately 45,000 clones; 80% to 85% were seen once. The sample was CD4+ T cells from peripheral blood mononuclear cells, taken before pregnancy. The source is a female donor with multiple sclerosis, enrolled in a pregnancy study.

This chain uses TRBV27 with TRBJ1-5; 9 bases are a match to TRBD1. V gave up 6 bases and J gave up 0 bases; unmatched junction bases: 12. There are 18 residues in the CDR3. CDR1 MNHEY and CDR2 SMNVEV come from the germline V gene (reference sequence). CDR3 loop: CASRGTGGKGYSNQPQHF. CDR3 DNA: TGTGCCAGCAGGGGTACAGGGGGCAAGGGTTATAGCAATCAGCCCCAGCATTTT.

The J gene is TRBJ2-2, the V gene TRBV11-1; 8 bases fit TRBD1. With 4 bases clipped from V and 3 bases from J, the junction kept 4 bases outside the gene matches. There are 15 residues in the CDR3. Germline V CDR1 and CDR2: SGHAT, FQDESV (reference sequence). Here the CDR3 reads CASSWGQADTGELFF. Written as DNA, the CDR3 is TGTGCCAGCAGCTGGGGACAGGCGGACACCGGGGAGCTGTTTTTT.

V usage is TRBV28 and J usage is TRBJ1-3; no clear D gene. The germline CDR1 and CDR2 sequences are MDHEN and SYDVKM. This CDR3 is built from 17 residues. The V end was cut by 7 bases, the J end by 0 bases, with 19 bases between. CDR3 region: CASITPGVGSSGNTIYF. The CDR3 nucleotides read TGTGCCAGCATTACCCCCGGGGTAGGGAGCTCTGGAAACACCATATATTTT. The full variable domain, with the rest looked up from reference TRBV28 and TRBJ1-3, is DVKVTQSSRYLVKRTGEKVFLECVQDMDHENMFWYRQDPGLGLRLIYFSYDVKMKEKGDIPEGYSVSREKKERFSLILESASTNQTSMYLCASITPGVGSSGNTIYFGEGSWLTVV.

This sequence joins TRBV6-1 and TRBJ1-6; 9 nucleotides agree with TRBD1. This CDR3 spans 14 amino acids. The germline V gene encodes CDR1 MNHNS and CDR2 SASEGT. V trimming: 4 bases; J trimming: 9 bases; junction bases outside the gene matches: 4. CDR3 DNA: TGTGCCAGCAGTGCCGGGACAGGGTTTTCACCCCTCCACTTT. It is translated as CASSAGTGFSPLHF.

In its sample, this clone was seen once. The chain has TRBV7-6 and TRBJ2-1; TRBD1 might be the D (7 bases). Trimming took off 8 bases at V and 6 bases at J, with 20 bases between the two ends. CDR1 is SGHVS, CDR2 FNYEAQ, per germline. The CDR3 totals 15 residues. This CDR3 reads CASGRDSLWSNEQFF. The CDR3 nucleotides are TGTGCCAGCGGGCGGGACAGCTTATGGTCCAATGAGCAGTTCTTC.

This chain connects TRBV4-1 to TRBJ2-1, with 7 positions matching TRBD1. CDR3 size: 17 residues. In germline, CDR1 is MGHRA, CDR2 YSYEKL. Trimming at V came to 3 bases and at J to 0 bases, leaving 8 bases not matched to a gene. The CDR3 sequence is CASSQGQYRSSYNEQFF. The CDR3 nucleotides read TGCGCCAGCAGCCAGGGACAGTACCGGAGCTCCTACAATGAGCAGTTCTTC.

This clone was observed once. CDR3 sequence (DNA): TGTGCCAGCAGCTTGGGAGGGACGGCCTGGGAGGCCTACGAGCAGTACTTC. As protein: CASSLGGTAWEAYEQYF. The chain has TRBV5-4 and TRBJ2-7; possibly TRBD2 for D (6 bases). The CDR3 extends over 17 amino acids. Trimming removed 0 bases from V and 2 bases from J, with 18 bases in between. Per germline, CDR1 SGHNT and CDR2 YYREEE (reference sequence).

The chain employs TRBV7-2 and TRBJ1-4, with D tentatively TRBD1 (5 bases). CDR1 and CDR2 from the germline V gene are SGHTA and FQGNSA. The CDR3 spans 14 residues. V lost 5 bases and J lost 3, with 10 bases in between. The CDR3 DNA sequence: TGTGCCAGCAGCCCAGGGCCGTCTAATGAAAAACTGTTTTTT. This translates into CASSPGPSNEKLFF.

The V gene is TRBV11-2, the J gene TRBJ2-5; no firm D call. V was shortened by 5 bases and J by 1 base, with 2 bases between the two germline ends. CDR1 and CDR2 from the germline V gene are SGHAT and FQNNGV. The CDR3 contains 11 residues. CDR3 residues: CASSRQETQYF. CDR3 bases: TGTGCCAGCAGCCGCCAAGAGACCCAGTACTTC.

This clone appeared a single time. The genes are TRBV4-1 and TRBJ2-5; 8 bases line up with TRBD2. CDR3 size: 15 residues. CDR1 MGHRA and CDR2 YSYEKL come from the germline V gene. Trimming cost V 4 bases and J 3 bases; bases outside gene matches: 7. CDR3 coding DNA: TGCGCCAGCAGCCCTTTAGAACTAGCGGAAGAGACCCAGTACTTC. It encodes CASSPLELAEETQYF.

This clone was seen a single time. CDR3 nucleotide sequence: TGCGCCAGCAGCCAAGAAGCGGGGCGTAATGAAAAACTGTTTTTT. The encoded protein is CASSQEAGRNEKLFF. The chain couples TRBV4-3 to TRBJ1-4, with D tentatively TRBD1 (5 bases). The CDR3 spans 15 residues. Deletions cut 0 bases from V and 4 bases from J, with 9 bases between. Germline CDR1 LGHNA, CDR2 YSLEER.

This chain connects TRBV14 to TRBJ1-1; D is possibly TRBD1 (5 bases). The CDR3 extends over 16 amino acids. CDR1 and CDR2 (germline): SGHDN, FVKESK. Trimming stripped 0 bases from V and 6 bases from J, with 17 bases between. CDR3 bases: TGTGCCAGCAGCCAAGATATTAAGGGGTGGTCCGCTGAAGCTTTCTTT. It is translated as CASSQDIKGWSAEAFF.

The rearrangement uses TRBV4-2 and TRBJ2-7, with D unresolved. V was clipped by 4 bases and J by 2 bases, with 3 bases between them. The CDR3 is 11 amino acids. Germline CDR1 is LGHNA and CDR2 is YNFKEQ. The CDR3: CASSLAYEQYF. DNA for the CDR3: TGTGCCAGCAGCCTCGCCTACGAGCAGTACTTC.

The V gene is TRBV5-1, the J gene TRBJ1-6; D not certain. Trimming shortened V by 0 bases and J by 5 bases, and 6 bases separated the two germline ends. In germline, CDR1 is SGHRS, CDR2 YFSETQ. CDR3 length: 14 residues. The CDR3 reads CASSLELNNSPLHF. The CDR3 DNA reads as TGCGCCAGCAGCTTGGAACTAAATAATTCACCCCTCCACTTT. Using reference TRBV5-1 and TRBJ1-6 for the parts outside the CDR3, the full variable domain is KAGVTQTPRYLIKTRGQQVTLSCSPISGHRSVSWYQQTPGQGLQFLFEYFSETQRNKGNFPGRFSGRQFSNSRSEMNVSTLELGDSALYLCASSLELNNSPLHFGNGTRLTVT.

The rearrangement joins TRBV18 to TRBJ2-7; D may be TRBD2 (6 bases). The germline gives CDR1 KGHSH, CDR2 LQKENI. The CDR3 length is 12 residues. V was cut by 6 bases and J by 7 bases, with 13 bases left in between. Written as DNA, the CDR3 is TGTGCCAGCTCCCCCGGGAGAGGTGAGCAGTACTTC. As protein: CASSPGRGEQYF. Full variable domain (rest looked up from reference TRBV18 and TRBJ2-7): NAGVMQNPRHLVRRRGQEARLRCSPMKGHSHVYWYRQLPEEGLKFMVYLQKENIIDESGMPKERFSAEFPKEGPSILRIQQVVRGDSAAYFCASSPGRGEQYFGPGTRLTVT.

The chain has TRBV19 and TRBJ2-7, with TRBD1 matching over 8 bases. Trimming at V came to 6 bases and at J to 5 bases, leaving 18 bases not matched to a gene. In germline, CDR1 is LNHDA, CDR2 SQIVND (reference sequence). The CDR3 extends over 17 amino acids. In DNA form, the CDR3 reads TGTGCCAGTAGCCTCCTTAACAGGGGGACCCTAATCCACGAGCAGTACTTC. Translating it yields CASSLLNRGTLIHEQYF.

The chain combines TRBV4-2 with TRBJ2-3; TRBD2 matches at 7 bases. After removal of 1 base from V and 3 bases from J, the junction contained 4 bases not matched to a gene. This CDR3 region has 15 residues. In germline, CDR1 is LGHNA, CDR2 YNFKEQ. In DNA form, the CDR3 reads TGTGCCAGCAGCCAAGTGCGGGAGCGAACAGATACGCAGTATTTT. This gives the protein CASSQVRERTDTQYF.

The count of this clone is one. The V and J genes are TRBV27 and TRBJ1-2; 10 bases line up with TRBD1. Trimming removed 3 bases from V and 8 bases from J; junction bases left unmatched: 15. CDR3 size: 17 residues. Germline assignment: CDR1 MNHEY and CDR2 SMNVEV (reference sequence). In DNA, the CDR3 is TGTGCCAGCAGTTTTTTCTCGGACAGGGGGAGTTTTGGCGGCTACACCTTC. Its translation is CASSFFSDRGSFGGYTF.

The chain links TRBV5-1 to TRBJ2-3; D is perhaps TRBD1 (7 bases). The germline V and J ends were trimmed by 2 bases and 0 bases, with 16 bases remaining between them. The germline V gene has CDR1 SGHRS and CDR2 YFSETQ. The CDR3 extends over 17 amino acids. The CDR3 region has the DNA TGCGCCAGCAGCTTTCGGCGCGGGACAGCTAGCACAGATACGCAGTATTTT. This codes for CASSFRRGTASTDTQYF.

The V call is TRBV5-5, the J call TRBJ2-3; D is undetermined. V was clipped by 0 bases and J by 6 bases, with 5 bases between them. The CDR3 loop spans 12 amino acids. The germline V gene encodes CDR1 SGHKS and CDR2 YYEKEE (reference sequence). CDR3 DNA sequence: TGTGCCAGCAGCTTGGCCAGTGATACGCAGTATTTT. Protein sequence: CASSLASDTQYF.